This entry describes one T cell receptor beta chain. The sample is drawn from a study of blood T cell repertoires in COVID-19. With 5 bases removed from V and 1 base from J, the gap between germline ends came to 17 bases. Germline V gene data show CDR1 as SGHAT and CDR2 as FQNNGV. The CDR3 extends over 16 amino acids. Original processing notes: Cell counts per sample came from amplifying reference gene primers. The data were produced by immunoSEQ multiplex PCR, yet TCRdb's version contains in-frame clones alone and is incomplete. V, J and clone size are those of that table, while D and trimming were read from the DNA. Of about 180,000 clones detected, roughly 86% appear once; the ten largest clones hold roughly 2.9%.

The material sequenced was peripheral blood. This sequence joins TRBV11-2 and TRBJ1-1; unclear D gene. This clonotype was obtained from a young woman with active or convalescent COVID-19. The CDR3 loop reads CASSPRGGRGNTEAFF. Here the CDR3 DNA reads TGTGCCAGCAGCCCCCGGGGAGGCCGAGGGAACACTGAAGCTTTCTTT.